A selection of T cell receptor beta chains follows, all from one sample in a study of T cells in Graves' hyperthyroidism and ophthalmopathy. TCRdb re-called the multiplex PCR reads through MiXCR, storing one row per CDR3 protein. The data show roughly 640,000 distinct CDR3 sequences, about a sixth seen once. The sample consisted of blood. These receptors were taken from a woman between 40 and 55 years old with Graves' ophthalmopathy. The CDR3 runs from the conserved cysteine through the conserved F or W.

v_call,j_call,cdr3_aa
TRBV6-1,TRBJ1-2,CASSPQANYGYTF
TRBV20-1,TRBJ2-3,CSARGLTGQGETDTQYF
TRBV28,TRBJ2-3,CAIKGTGSDTDTQYF
TRBV28,TRBJ1-2,CASALNYGYTF
TRBV27,TRBJ2-2,CASSSPPLAGGLNTGELFF
TRBV29-1,TRBJ2-3,CSVQVGGGSTDTQYF
TRBV19,TRBJ1-1,CASQFRSGANTEALF
TRBV11-3,TRBJ2-1,CASSLDAQSSSYNEQFF
TRBV28,TRBJ2-7,CASSAPRGNSYEQYF
TRBV29-1,TRBJ1-2,CSVKAGGAGYTF
TRBV12-3/TRBV12-4,TRBJ1-5,CASSFGAGGNHRPQHF
TRBV12-3/TRBV12-4,TRBJ2-1,CASSSPGVHNEQFF
TRBV18,TRBJ2-1,CASLSLAGIEQFF
TRBV5-1,TRBJ2-3,CASSLEAHTDTQYF
TRBV7-3,TRBJ2-1,CASSLLGGRGDEQFF
TRBV6-1,TRBJ1-2,CASSEGTANYGYTF
TRBV7-8,TRBJ1-2,CASSLAGFRRGGGYTF
TRBV6-1,TRBJ1-3,CASSKTGGIDGNTIYF
TRBV15,TRBJ2-6,CATSRGSGANVLTF
TRBV12-3/TRBV12-4,TRBJ2-7,CASSLFPNGDEQYF
TRBV12-3/TRBV12-4,TRBJ2-1,CASSLIPNEQFF
TRBV3-1,TRBJ2-1,CASSQAALAYNEQFF
TRBV6-1,TRBJ2-2,CASRIPRLAGWGGRNTGELFF
TRBV18,TRBJ1-1,CATETGNTEAFF
TRBV7-2,TRBJ1-1,CASSLTRRTEAFF
TRBV9,TRBJ1-4,CASSQGQFNEKLFF
TRBV19,TRBJ1-5,CASSRQGGGQPQHF
TRBV19,TRBJ2-2,CASSIDRGRQLAGSTGELFF
TRBV19,TRBJ1-5,CASSIPHRSSNQPQHF
TRBV9,TRBJ1-3,CASSVYGRPTSGNTIYF
TRBV3-1,TRBJ1-5,CASSLRDGGQPQHF
TRBV6-1,TRBJ2-7,CASSFRPREAPQYF
TRBV6-7,TRBJ2-7,CASSYPSYAGGPSYEQYF
TRBV7-2,TRBJ1-1,CASSLKGRFLPEAFF
TRBV7-8,TRBJ2-5,CASSLTVTIQETQYF